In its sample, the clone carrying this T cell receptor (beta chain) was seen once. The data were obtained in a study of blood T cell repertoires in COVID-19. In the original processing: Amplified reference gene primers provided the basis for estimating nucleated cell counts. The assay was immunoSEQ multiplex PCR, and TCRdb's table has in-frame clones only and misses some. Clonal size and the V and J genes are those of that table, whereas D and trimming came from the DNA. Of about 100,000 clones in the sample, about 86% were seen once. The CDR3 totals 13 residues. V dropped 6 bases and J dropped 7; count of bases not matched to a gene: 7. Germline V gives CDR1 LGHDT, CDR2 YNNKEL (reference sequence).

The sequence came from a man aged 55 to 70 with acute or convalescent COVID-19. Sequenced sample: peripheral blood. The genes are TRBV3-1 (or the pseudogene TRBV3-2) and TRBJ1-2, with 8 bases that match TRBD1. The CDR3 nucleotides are TGTGCCAGCAGACAACAGGGGGAAGCTGGCTACACCTTC. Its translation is CASRQQGEAGYTF.